This TCR beta chain was obtained from a study of cytomegalovirus exposure and HLA in healthy donors. Profiling relied on immunoSEQ multiplex PCR, and the TCRdb table lists in-frame clones only, not all of them. Among about 120,000 clones listed, around 89% were seen once. Sequenced input: PBMCs. The origin of this receptor is a woman under 30 in good health and CMV-seropositive.

CDR3 DNA: TGTGCCAGCACCCAGTCGGCAGGGTGGGTCAACGAGCAGTACTTC. Its protein product is CASTQSAGWVNEQYF. The rearrangement links TRBV11-1 to TRBJ2-7, with D possibly TRBD1 on 5 matching bases. The V and J ends lost 7 bases and 5 bases respectively, with 21 bases between them. Germline loops: CDR1 SGHAT, CDR2 FQDESV (reference sequence). The CDR3 is 15 residues long.